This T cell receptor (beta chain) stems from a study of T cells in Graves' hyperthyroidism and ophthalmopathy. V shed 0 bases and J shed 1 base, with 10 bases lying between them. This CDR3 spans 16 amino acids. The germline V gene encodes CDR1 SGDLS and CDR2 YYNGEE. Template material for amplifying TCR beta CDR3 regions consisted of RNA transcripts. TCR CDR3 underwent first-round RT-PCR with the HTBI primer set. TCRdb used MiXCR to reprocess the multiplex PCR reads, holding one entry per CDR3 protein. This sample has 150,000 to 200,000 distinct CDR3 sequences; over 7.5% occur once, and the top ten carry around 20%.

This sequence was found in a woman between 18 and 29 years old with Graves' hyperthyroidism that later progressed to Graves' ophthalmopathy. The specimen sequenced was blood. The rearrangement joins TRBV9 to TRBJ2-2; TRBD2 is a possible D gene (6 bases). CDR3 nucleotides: TGTGCCAGCAGCGTAGGGGTGGGGGGGAACACCGGGGAGCTGTTTTTT. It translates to CASSVGVGGNTGELFF.